This TCR beta chain stems from a study of patients and donors after allogeneic stem cell transplantation. MiXCR, run by TCRdb on the RT-PCR reads, gives a single entry per CDR3 protein. This table has tens of thousands of distinct CDR3 sequences, around a quarter appearing once. Ten or more counts support this clonotype. The receptor was derived from a human donor who was either an allogeneic HSCT recipient or a stem cell or donor lymphocyte infusion donor (not recorded which). It is not recorded whose cells these are; they may come from a transplant donor. The specimen sequenced was blood, either unsorted or a sorted T cell fraction (not recorded which).

Here the CDR3 reads CASSLEVGQGNYGYTF. The CDR3 DNA follows: TGCGCCAGCAGCTTGGAAGTTGGACAGGGTAACTATGGCTACACCTTC. The V gene is TRBV5-1, the J gene TRBJ1-2; 8 bases are a match to TRBD1. Trimming removed 0 bases from V and 1 base from J; junction bases left unmatched: 5. Germline CDR1 and CDR2: SGHRS and YFSETQ. The CDR3 runs 16 residues.